The text below deals with one TCR beta chain. V lost 3 bases, J lost 5 bases, and 5 bases stayed unmatched. The CDR3 sequence is 15 residues long. Germline values: CDR1 SNHLY, CDR2 FYNNEI. These data are taken from a study of blood T cell repertoires in COVID-19. Overall study: COVID-19 samples collected from the United States, Italy and Spain covered acute and convalescent phases. T cells, B-cell-depleted T cells, or PBMCs supplied cDNA or gDNA.

Authors' analysis steps: Amplification with reference gene primers provided the estimates of nucleated cell counts. TCRdb keeps only in-frame clones here, not all; method: immunoSEQ multiplex PCR. V and J calls and clone size are as listed in that table; D and trimming were resolved from the DNA. The sample lists about 400,000 clones, 70% to 90% occurring once. Input material: peripheral blood. This clonotype was obtained from a human donor in a cohort sampled during active COVID-19. V is TRBV2 and J is TRBJ2-5, with 11 nucleotides matching TRBD2. CDR3 region: CASSEASGGRETQYF. CDR3 DNA sequence: TGTGCCAGCAGTGAGGCTAGCGGGGGGAGGGAGACCCAGTACTTC.